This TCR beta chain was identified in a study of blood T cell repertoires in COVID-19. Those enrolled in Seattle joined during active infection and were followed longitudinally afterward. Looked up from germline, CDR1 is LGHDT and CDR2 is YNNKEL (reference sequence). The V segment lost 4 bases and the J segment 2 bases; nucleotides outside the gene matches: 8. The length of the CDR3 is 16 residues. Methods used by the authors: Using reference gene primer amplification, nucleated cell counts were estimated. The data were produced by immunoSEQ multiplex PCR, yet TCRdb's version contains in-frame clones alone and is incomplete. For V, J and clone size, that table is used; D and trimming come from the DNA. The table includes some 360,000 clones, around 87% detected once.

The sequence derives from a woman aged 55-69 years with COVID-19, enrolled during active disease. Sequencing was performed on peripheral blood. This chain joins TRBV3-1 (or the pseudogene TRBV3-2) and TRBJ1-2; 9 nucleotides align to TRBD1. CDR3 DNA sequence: TGTGCCAGCAGCCTACTCGGGACAGGGCTAAACTATGGCTACACCTTC. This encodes CASSLLGTGLNYGYTF.